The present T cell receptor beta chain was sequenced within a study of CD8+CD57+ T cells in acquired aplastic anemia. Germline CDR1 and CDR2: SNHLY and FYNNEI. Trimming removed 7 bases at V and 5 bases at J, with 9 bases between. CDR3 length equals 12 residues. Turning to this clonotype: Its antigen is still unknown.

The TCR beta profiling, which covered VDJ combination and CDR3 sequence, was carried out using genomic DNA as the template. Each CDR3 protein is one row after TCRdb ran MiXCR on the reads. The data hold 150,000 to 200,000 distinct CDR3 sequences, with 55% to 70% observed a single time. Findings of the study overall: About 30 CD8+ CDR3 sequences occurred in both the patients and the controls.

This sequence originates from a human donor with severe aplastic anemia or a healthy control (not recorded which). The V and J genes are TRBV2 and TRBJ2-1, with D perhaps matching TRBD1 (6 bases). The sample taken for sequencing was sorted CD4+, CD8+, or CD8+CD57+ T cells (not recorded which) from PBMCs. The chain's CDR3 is CASKGGDNEQFF. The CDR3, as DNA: TGTGCCAGCAAAGGGGGAGACAATGAGCAGTTCTTC.